The next 25 T cell receptor beta chains were all read from a single sample in a study of blood T cell repertoires in COVID-19. Sequencing used immunoSEQ multiplex PCR; TCRdb keeps in-frame clones, though not all of them. The top ten hold roughly 6.9% of the sample, which has 200,000 or so clones, about 80% seen once. The sequencing sample was made of peripheral blood. These receptors all come from a human donor with acute or convalescent COVID-19. The donor label of this sample is uncertain.

The chain links TRBV24-1 to TRBJ2-1; 8 bases map to TRBD2. V shed 8 bases and J 8 bases; nucleotides not matched to a gene: 10. The CDR3 has 14 amino acids. The germline V gene encodes CDR1 KGHDR and CDR2 SFDVKD. CDR3 residues: CATMASGSSYEQFF. As DNA, the CDR3 is TGTGCCACCATGGCCAGCGGGAGTAGCTATGAGCAGTTCTTC.

V is TRBV2 and J is TRBJ1-5, with D possibly being TRBD1 (5 bases). V was shortened by 6 bases and J by 2 bases, with 8 bases between the two germline ends. The CDR3 loop spans 13 amino acids. CDR1 SNHLY and CDR2 FYNNEI come from the germline V gene. The CDR3 sequence is CASSATGNQPQHF. CDR3 nucleotide sequence: TGTGCCAGCAGCGCGACAGGCAATCAGCCCCAGCATTTT.

The chain combines TRBV10-1 with TRBJ2-7; a weak D match, TRBD2 (5 bases). V was pared by 3 bases and J by 0 bases, with 12 bases between. The CDR3 spans 15 residues. From germline, CDR1 is WNHNN and CDR2 SYGVQD (reference sequence). For the CDR3, the DNA is TGCGCCAGCAGTGACTCGGGATCTAGCTCCTACGAGCAGTACTTC. Protein product: CASSDSGSSSYEQYF.

This chain uses TRBV6-6 with TRBJ2-2, with 9 nucleotides matching TRBD2. Unmatched junction bases numbered 6, after V lost 6 bases and J lost 4 bases. The CDR3 loop spans 15 amino acids. The germline V gene encodes CDR1 MNHNY and CDR2 SVGAGI (reference sequence). This chain's CDR3 is CASSPTSGGTGELFF. CDR3 nucleotide sequence: TGTGCCAGCAGCCCGACTAGCGGAGGCACCGGGGAGCTGTTTTTT.

The rearrangement joins TRBV5-1 to TRBJ1-3; D is perhaps TRBD1 (6 bases). The germline gives CDR1 SGHRS, CDR2 YFSETQ. The length of the CDR3 is 14 residues. Trimming stripped 0 bases from V and 8 bases from J, with 12 bases between. The DNA of the CDR3 is TGCGCCAGCAGCTTGGTGTCAGGGGACGACACCATATATTTT. Translated, it gives CASSLVSGDDTIYF.

The chain uses TRBV5-4 and TRBJ1-1, with D possibly being TRBD1 (5 bases). The CDR3 length is 15 residues. Looked up from germline, CDR1 is SGHNT and CDR2 is YYREEE (reference sequence). Trimming took 5 bases from V and 1 from J, leaving 15 bases between them. The chain's CDR3 is CASRLRTGENTEAFF. CDR3 coding DNA: TGTGCCAGCAGGCTCCGAACGGGGGAGAACACTGAAGCTTTCTTT. The full variable domain, in which reference TRBV5-4 and TRBJ1-1 provide the parts outside the CDR3, is ETGVTQSPTHLIKTRGQQVTLRCSSQSGHNTVSWYQQALGQGPQFIFQYYREEENGRGNFPPRFSGLQFPNYSSELNVNALELDDSALYLCASRLRTGENTEAFFGQGTRLTVV.

V is TRBV5-6 and J is TRBJ2-1; perhaps TRBD2 as D (5 bases). The CDR3 is made up of 18 amino acids. V lost 3 bases, J lost 4 bases, and 23 bases lay in between. From germline, CDR1 is SGHDT and CDR2 YYEEEE. In DNA form, the CDR3 reads TGTGCCAGCAGCTCGATCACTGGCGGGTACAAAACATACAATGAGCAGTTCTTC. This translates into CASSSITGGYKTYNEQFF.

This sequence joins TRBV7-2 and TRBJ2-1; 8 bases match TRBD2. Germline-derived CDR1 and CDR2 are SGHTA and FQGNSA. The CDR3 has 16 residues. The V and J ends lost 2 bases and 6 bases, in that order; junction bases with no gene match: 9. This chain's CDR3 is CASSLQGTRSRNEQFF. CDR3 DNA: TGTGCCAGCAGCTTACAGGGGACTAGAAGCCGCAATGAGCAGTTCTTC.

V usage is TRBV19 and J usage is TRBJ1-5, with TRBD1 matching 7 bases. V was clipped by 4 bases and J by 0 bases; unmatched bases: 6. CDR3 length equals 16 residues. CDR1 is LNHDA and CDR2 is SQIVND in the germline V gene (reference sequence). The CDR3 coding sequence is TGTGCCAGTAGTAAACAGGGGTCGATTAGCAATCAGCCCCAGCATTTT. It is translated as CASSKQGSISNQPQHF.

The genes are TRBV6-5 and TRBJ1-2, with TRBD1 matching 7 bases. V was clipped by 0 bases and J by 0 bases; unmatched bases: 4. The CDR3 totals 16 residues. Germline V gene lookup returns CDR1 MNHEY and CDR2 SVGAGI. Here the CDR3 DNA reads TGTGCCAGCAGTTACTCAGGGGGCCCCTCTAACTATGGCTACACCTTC. Translating it yields CASSYSGGPSNYGYTF.

The V gene is TRBV5-1, the J gene TRBJ1-4, with D maybe TRBD1 (6 bases). The V gene lost 4 bases and the J gene lost 0 bases, with 10 bases spanning the gap. Germline assignment: CDR1 SGHRS and CDR2 YFSETQ. The CDR3 sequence is 15 residues long. CDR3 DNA: TGCGCCAGCAGCCCCCGACAGGCAACTAATGAAAAACTGTTTTTT. Its protein product is CASSPRQATNEKLFF.

The rearrangement uses TRBV3-1 (or the pseudogene TRBV3-2) and TRBJ2-5; 15 nucleotides match TRBD2. Germline CDR1 is LGHDT and CDR2 is YNNKEL (reference sequence). The CDR3 runs 16 residues. V lost 3 bases to trimming and J lost 6 bases; unmatched junction nucleotides: 5. The CDR3 DNA sequence: TGTGCCAGCAGCCAGGGACTAGCGGGAGGTATCCAGACCCAGTACTTC. Its translation: CASSQGLAGGIQTQYF.

The chain carries TRBV4-1 and TRBJ2-7, with 9 bases fitting TRBD2. The ends lost 0 bases at V and 3 bases at J; junction bases unmatched: 9. Looked up from germline, CDR1 is MGHRA and CDR2 is YSYEKL. There are 17 residues in the CDR3. The CDR3 reads CASSQDPSTSGFYEQYF. The CDR3 DNA reads as TGCGCCAGCAGCCAAGATCCTTCGACTAGCGGCTTCTACGAGCAGTACTTC.

The V gene is TRBV18, the J gene TRBJ1-1; D call uncertain. V was trimmed by 0 bases and J by 1 base, leaving 9 bases between them. Germline V gene sequence: CDR1 KGHSH, CDR2 LQKENI. This CDR3 contains 15 residues. CDR3 sequence (DNA): TGTGCCAGCTCACCACCGTCAACATCGAACACTGAAGCTTTCTTT. Translation gives CASSPPSTSNTEAFF.

This clone was counted only a few times. Other DNA sequences in this specimen translate into the identical CDR3. CDR3 DNA: TGTGCCAGCAGCGTAGGAGGCACAGGGCGCACTGAAGCTTTCTTT. It encodes CASSVGGTGRTEAFF. The chain is built from TRBV9 and TRBJ1-1, with D possibly being TRBD1 (6 bases). Germline-derived CDR1 and CDR2 are SGDLS and YYNGEE. Trimming removed 0 bases from V and 4 bases from J, with 13 bases in between. This CDR3 is 15 amino acids long.

This clone occurred a few times. The chain carries TRBV9 and TRBJ2-5; the match to TRBD1 covers 10 bases. J was trimmed by 5 bases and V by 3 bases; bases with no gene match: 10. The germline CDR1 and CDR2 sequences are SGDLS and YYNGEE. This CDR3 contains 16 residues. The CDR3 reads CASSAQGTGVRETQYF. Written as DNA, the CDR3 is TGTGCCAGCAGCGCCCAAGGGACAGGGGTGAGGGAGACCCAGTACTTC.

As DNA, the CDR3 is TGTGCCAGCGGATACCCTTCAGGGGCGCCATATGGCTACACCTTC. This translates into CASGYPSGAPYGYTF. This chain joins TRBV27 and TRBJ1-2; maybe TRBD1 (6 bases). Trimming cost V 8 bases and J 5 bases, with 21 bases left between them. The CDR3 covers 15 residues. CDR1 and CDR2 from the germline V gene are MNHEY and SMNVEV (reference sequence).

V is TRBV5-1 and J is TRBJ1-2; D might be TRBD1 (5 bases). The V gene's germline CDR1 is SGHRS and CDR2 YFSETQ. The CDR3 is made up of 15 amino acids. The ends were cut back, 1 base at V and 5 bases at J, with 15 bases in the middle. The chain's CDR3 is CASSLLSSGGYGYTF. Here the CDR3 DNA reads TGCGCCAGCAGCTTGTTAAGTTCGGGGGGGTATGGCTACACCTTC.

This sequence joins TRBV30 and TRBJ2-1; 7 nucleotides line up with TRBD2. Germline CDR1 GTSNPN, CDR2 SVGIG (reference sequence). V dropped 4 bases and J dropped 5; count of bases not matched to a gene: 14. The CDR3 runs 16 residues. The chain's CDR3 is CAWNHGGSRGDNEQFF. The CDR3 DNA is TGTGCCTGGAACCACGGCGGCTCCCGGGGGGACAATGAGCAGTTCTTC.

The CDR3 spells CASSPGASGYEQYF. The CDR3, as DNA: TGTGCCAGCAGCCCCGGGGCTAGCGGCTACGAGCAGTACTTC. The J gene is TRBJ2-7, the V gene TRBV7-9; 7 nucleotides agree with TRBD2. The trim removed 5 bases at V and 3 bases at J, leaving 7 bases unmatched. Looked up from germline, CDR1 is SEHNR and CDR2 is FQNEAQ (reference sequence). The CDR3 has 14 amino acids.

The chain is built from TRBV29-1 and TRBJ2-3, with D unresolved. CDR3 size: 13 residues. The ends were cut back, 6 bases at V and 8 bases at J, with 18 bases in the middle. Per germline, CDR1 SQVTM and CDR2 ANQGSEA. The CDR3 is CSVGPAVGGTQYF. The CDR3 region has the DNA TGCAGCGTGGGCCCTGCGGTGGGTGGTACGCAGTATTTT.

The rearrangement joins TRBV5-6 to TRBJ2-5; 8 nucleotides match TRBD1. The CDR3 is 17 residues long. Germline loops: CDR1 SGHDT, CDR2 YYEEEE. The junction had 11 bases not matched to a gene; V was cut back by 0 bases and J by 4 bases. CDR3 sequence: CASSLARDRLDGETQYF. The CDR3 coding sequence is TGTGCCAGCAGCTTGGCCAGGGACAGGTTGGACGGAGAGACCCAGTACTTC.

This sequence joins TRBV6-1 and TRBJ1-2; D possibly corresponds to TRBD1 (5 bases). V was pared by 2 bases and J by 4 bases, with 11 bases between. The CDR3 runs 14 residues. Germline CDR1 MNHNS, CDR2 SASEGT. CDR3 amino acids: CASSELGQIYGYTF. The DNA of the CDR3 is TGTGCCAGCAGTGAACTGGGGCAGATCTATGGCTACACCTTC.

V usage is TRBV10-1 and J usage is TRBJ2-1; D unresolved. The CDR3 runs 10 residues. V was trimmed by 5 bases and J by 16 bases, leaving 12 bases between them. Germline V lookup: CDR1 WNHNN, CDR2 SYGVQD (reference sequence). The CDR3: CASSPTAPFF. CDR3 bases: TGCGCCAGCAGTCCAACAGCTCCCTTCTTC.

As to this clone: Other DNA sequences in this specimen translate into the identical CDR3. The gene calls are TRBV27 and TRBJ2-3, with TRBD2 matching over 7 bases. The ends lost 2 bases at V and 4 bases at J; junction bases unmatched: 3. The CDR3 consists of 14 residues. Germline-derived CDR1 and CDR2 are MNHEY and SMNVEV (reference sequence). The CDR3 loop reads CASSLAGVPDTQYF. Here the CDR3 DNA reads TGTGCCAGCAGTTTAGCGGGAGTACCAGATACGCAGTATTTT.